This T cell receptor (beta chain) was observed in a study of identical twins. Trimming took 3 bases from V and 4 from J, leaving 18 bases between them. Germline CDR1 reads DFQATT; CDR2 reads SNEGSKA (reference sequence). The CDR3 spans 15 residues. TCRdb fed the 5' RACE reads into MiXCR, producing one record per CDR3 protein. The sample holds 1.5 million to 2 million distinct CDR3 sequences, around 29% seen once. This TCR derives from a newborn girl in good health. Material for sequencing was cord blood. The chain couples TRBV20-1 to TRBJ2-5; TRBD2 is a possible D gene (6 bases). The CDR3 region has the DNA TGCAGTGCTAGTAGCCCCGGGCGGGGATCAGAGACCCAGTACTTC. It encodes CSASSPGRGSETQYF.